This T cell receptor beta chain emerged from a study of immune evolution from preneoplasia to lung adenocarcinoma (dated by TCRdb to the early 2020s). The study in broad terms: HLA loss of heterozygosity was seen in approximately 6.7%, 15% and 36% of AIS, MIA and ADC lesions, and in no AAH lesions. A total of some 53 patients contributed TCR sequencing data. The study profiled immune contexture across lung adenocarcinoma precursors and invasive adenocarcinoma using immune gene expression, TCR sequencing and multiplex immunofluorescence. Class I HLA alleles were inferred from exome data with POLYSOLVER, and allele-specific HLA loss was detected with LOHHLA. Resected precursor lesions (AAH, AIS, MIA) and invasive adenocarcinomas were compared with paired morphologically normal lung tissue. The immune data were integrated with whole exome sequencing and methylation data obtained from the same cohort of nodules. In total, the cohort included 40 to 60 patients with pulmonary nodules, all of whom underwent surgical resection. The sample size depended on which specimens were available, not on a prior power calculation. According to the study, some 110 samples went through TCR sequencing. Points the paper makes about the study in general: Normal lung showed the highest clonality, whereas later-stage lesions appeared to have higher T cell density and diversity but lower clonality. The highest top T cell clone frequencies were observed in normal lung, and a progressive decrease in top T cell clone frequencies appeared to occur from AAH through AIS, MIA and invasive adenocarcinoma. T cell clonality was highest in KRAS-mutant nodules compared with EGFR-mutant or double wild-type lesions. All patients were from Japan and China, so applicability to Western populations was uncertain. Findings were based on association rather than direct causation; larger cohorts with long-term follow-up and longitudinal biopsies were deemed needed.

Between about 2014 and 2018, the patients underwent resection in either Japan or China. Two lung cancer pathologists independently confirmed the histologic diagnosis of each case on H&E slides. To enrich premalignant or tumor cells for nucleic acid extraction, macro-dissection was performed after pathologic assessment. FFPE tissue was used for DNA isolation with the AllPrep DNA/RNA FFPE Kit. This clone has just a few counts. This clone's antigen is unknown. No much larger clonotype is one base removed from it; base qualities were not supplied. The germline V gene (reference sequence) specifies LNHNV as CDR1 and YYDKDF as CDR2. The V end loses 9 bases and the J end loses 3 bases, and a stretch of 12 bases separates them. Including the terminal cysteine and phenylalanine, the CDR3 comprises 13 residues. Of all the DNA, just the CDR3 is kept, 39 bases in frame from base 1. TCR beta CDR3 regions were sequenced from DNA using the immunoSEQ hsTCRbeta Kit. Turning to the authors' computational methods: The ImmunoSEQ Analyzer was used to analyse the TCR sequencing data. T cell clonality was calculated on productive rearrangements as 1 minus Pielou's evenness. To measure T cell diversity, the inverse Simpson index was applied to productive templates. T cell density was expressed as TCR beta template counts normalized to usable DNA, with usable DNA estimated by amplifying and sequencing housekeeping genes. TCR metrics were compared across histologic stages using two-sided Kruskal-Wallis tests. TCRdb obtained this table from immuneACCESS and retained in-frame rearrangements with V and J assigned. These tables miss some clones; where compared with another copy, unresolved V genes account for less than half of the shortfall, and the remainder is unexplained. The DNA gave D and trimming, while V, J and clone size come from that table. For this sample there are around 5,000 clones; roughly 80% appear just once. Approximately 7.6% of the sample is taken by the ten largest.

Input material: FFPE minimally invasive lung adenocarcinoma tissue. Read against the paper, the sample's cell subset or site label means: micro-invasive lung adenocarcinoma (MIA). The clonotype comes from a person aged 70 to 85 with lung adenocarcinoma. The chain uses TRBV15 and TRBJ2-1; a confident D gene designation cannot be given. The CDR3 is CATTDSLYNEQFF. The nucleotide sequence reads TGTGCCACTACGGATTCCCTCTACAATGAGCAGTTCTTC.